This TCR beta chain was observed in a study of shared clonotypes between healthy human individuals. Measured with immunoSEQ multiplex PCR; TCRdb has only the in-frame clones, and not every one. The table includes about 1.9 million clones, around 93% detected once. CD45RO-negative, CCR7-selected cells formed the naive CD8 fraction, which excluded terminally differentiated effector memory CD45RA+ cells. Comments on this clone: Antigen: not known.

The CDR3 runs to 14 residues. V shed 6 bases and J shed 3 bases, with 14 bases lying between them. Germline assignment: CDR1 LNHDA and CDR2 SQIVND (reference sequence). Study results and caveats: Larger estimated richness was generally recorded for naive subsets relative to memory subsets.

This TCR derives from a man aged 18 to 29 in good health. Some clones in this sample may be carry-over from other donors' samples. The sequencing input was naive CD8+ T cells from PBMCs. V and J are TRBV19 and TRBJ1-1; no reliable D call. The DNA of the CDR3 is TGTGCCAGTAGCGAATGGGCAAGTCACACTGAAGCTTTCTTT. Its protein product is CASSEWASHTEAFF.